These 9 T cell receptor beta chains were all obtained from the same sample, sequenced in a study of cytomegalovirus exposure and HLA in healthy donors. PCR amplification relied on 60 Vbeta primers (plus 13 Jbeta primers). Sequenced by immunoSEQ multiplex PCR; TCRdb stores in-frame clones only, minus some. The profile shows around 100,000 clones, around 61% of them singletons. Sequencing was performed on PBMCs. These receptors all stem from a woman under 40 in good health and CMV-seronegative.

The chain has TRBV4-1 and TRBJ2-1, with 15 bases aligning to TRBD2. V dropped 3 bases and J dropped 1; count of bases not matched to a gene: 1. Germline-derived CDR1 and CDR2 are MGHRA and YSYEKL. The CDR3 has 17 residues. CDR3 DNA: TGCGCCAGCAGCCAGGGGACTAGCGGGAGGTCCTACAATGAGCAGTTCTTC. Protein sequence: CASSQGTSGRSYNEQFF.

The V and J genes are TRBV7-9 and TRBJ1-6; 7 positions agree with TRBD1. The V and J ends lost 5 bases and 5 bases, in that order; junction bases with no gene match: 6. This CDR3 comprises 15 residues. Germline CDR1 is SEHNR and CDR2 is FQNEAQ (reference sequence). The CDR3 is CASSPPDRDNSPLHF. DNA of the CDR3: TGTGCCAGCAGCCCCCCCGACAGGGATAATTCACCCCTCCACTTT.

This clone occurred a few times. The chain has TRBV5-5 and TRBJ1-4, with 7 positions matching TRBD1. CDR3 length: 15 amino acids. CDR1 and CDR2 from the germline V gene are SGHKS and YYEKEE (reference sequence). V shed 0 bases, J shed 2 bases, and the junction held 1 base outside the gene matches. Here the CDR3 DNA reads TGTGCCAGCAGCTTGGGGGACAGCACTAATGAAAAACTGTTTTTT. This gives the protein CASSLGDSTNEKLFF.

The V call is TRBV2, the J call TRBJ2-1; D call uncertain. Germline assignment: CDR1 SNHLY and CDR2 FYNNEI. The CDR3 totals 12 residues. Trimming left V 6 bases short and J 2 bases short, with 5 bases between. The CDR3 sequence: CASSLPYNEQFF. CDR3 DNA: TGTGCCAGCAGCCTTCCCTACAATGAGCAGTTCTTC.

The rearrangement joins TRBV6-5 to TRBJ1-3; D ambiguous. The CDR3 contains 15 residues. CDR1 is MNHEY and CDR2 is SVGAGI in the germline V gene. The V gene lost 5 bases and the J gene lost 0 bases, with 11 bases spanning the gap. The CDR3 is CASSASGYSGNTIYF. For the CDR3, the DNA is TGTGCCAGCAGTGCCTCGGGGTACTCTGGAAACACCATATATTTT.

Notes on this clone: The junction and the germline gene differ at one end; a read error may be behind it. The gene calls are TRBV7-7 and TRBJ2-1; tentatively, D is TRBD1 (5 bases). The CDR3 runs 13 residues. Germline CDR1 is SSHAT and CDR2 is FNYEAQ (reference sequence). The DNA for the CDR3 is TGTGCTAGCAGCTTAGGACCCTGGGGCCAGCAGTTCTTC. Its translation is CASSLGPWGQQFF.

The genes are TRBV2 and TRBJ2-2, with 7 bases matching TRBD2. The CDR3 has 14 residues. Losses at the gene ends were 8 bases for V and 7 bases for J; bases not matched to a gene: 10. Germline V lookup: CDR1 SNHLY, CDR2 FYNNEI. In DNA form, the CDR3 reads TGTGCCAGCCGACTAGCCCAACAAAGCGGGGAGCTGTTTTTT. Its translation is CASRLAQQSGELFF.

V and J are TRBV21-1 and TRBJ1-6; TRBD1 is the table's D call, not checked against the DNA. TRBV21-1 is classified as a pseudogene. The CDR3 consists of 13 residues. In DNA form, the CDR3 reads TGTGCCAGCAGCGGACAGGATAATTCACCCCTCCACTTT. Protein: CASSGQDNSPLHF.

The V call is TRBV19, the J call TRBJ2-1; D not resolved. The germline gives CDR1 LNHDA, CDR2 SQIVND (reference sequence). The V end lost 1 base, the J end lost 0 bases, and 13 bases lay between the germline ends. There are 17 residues in the CDR3. CDR3 nucleotides: TGTGCCAGTAGTATAGCGGTGTTGAGTTCCTCCTACAATGAGCAGTTCTTC. Translation gives CASSIAVLSSSYNEQFF.